Following are 16 T cell receptor beta chains from one sample sequenced in a study of shared clonotypes between healthy human individuals. Data came from immunoSEQ multiplex PCR; TCRdb stores just in-frame clones and leaves some out. This sample has some 360,000 clones, with roughly 80% found just once. Source material: memory CD4+ T cells sorted from blood. The subset is: CD45RA-negative fraction. These receptors all stem from a man in his thirties or forties in good health.

CDR3 in amino acids: CASSPRLAGGGYNEQFF. The CDR3 DNA reads TGCGCCAGCAGCCCCAGACTAGCGGGAGGGGGTTACAATGAGCAGTTCTTC. This chain uses TRBV5-1 with TRBJ2-1; 14 positions match TRBD2. The junction had 7 bases not matched to a gene; V was cut back by 4 bases and J by 4 bases. The CDR3 loop spans 17 amino acids. The germline gives CDR1 SGHRS, CDR2 YFSETQ.

This clone was counted a few times. This chain links TRBV5-4 with TRBJ1-2; D gene unclear. This CDR3 comprises 13 residues. The V gene's germline CDR1 is SGHNT and CDR2 YYREEE (reference sequence). V shed 4 bases and J shed 0 bases, with 7 bases lying between them. CDR3 bases: TGTGCCAGCAGCGAGGGAGCTAACTATGGCTACACCTTC. It is translated as CASSEGANYGYTF.

The V gene is TRBV6-1, the J gene TRBJ2-5; D unresolved. The germline CDR1 and CDR2 sequences are MNHNS and SASEGT. The CDR3 extends over 15 amino acids. Trimming pared 1 base from V and 4 bases from J, leaving 13 bases between. CDR3 nucleotide sequence: TGTGCCAGCAGTGAAGGGATATGGATAGGAGAGACCCAGTACTTC. It yields the protein CASSEGIWIGETQYF.

This clone was detected a few times. V is TRBV28 and J is TRBJ1-5; D unclear. In germline, CDR1 is MDHEN, CDR2 SYDVKM. This CDR3 is 12 amino acids long. With 6 bases removed from V and 7 bases from J, the gap between germline ends came to 10 bases. CDR3 bases: TGTGCCAGCAGCCCCGGTACCCAGCCCCAGCATTTT. Its protein product is CASSPGTQPQHF.

The chain recombines TRBV7-2 with TRBJ1-2, with a tentative D call TRBD1 (5 bases). Germline CDR1 and CDR2: SGHTA and FQGNSA. V was trimmed by 5 bases and J by 5 bases, leaving 15 bases between them. This CDR3 region has 14 residues. In DNA, the CDR3 is TGTGCCAGCAGCCACGGGGGAGGTTCTTATGGCTACACCTTC. This codes for CASSHGGGSYGYTF.

The CDR3 protein is CASSPGTGEAFF. DNA of the CDR3: TGCGCCAGCAGCCCCGGGACAGGGGAAGCTTTCTTT. The chain recombines TRBV5-1 with TRBJ1-1; TRBD1 aligns across 9 bases. The CDR3 is made up of 12 amino acids. In germline, CDR1 is SGHRS, CDR2 YFSETQ. V lost 4 bases and J lost 8; bases outside the gene matches: 3.

V usage is TRBV29-1 and J usage is TRBJ1-1, with TRBD1 identical over 8 bases. V dropped 7 bases and J dropped 5; count of bases not matched to a gene: 15. In germline, CDR1 is SQVTM, CDR2 ANQGSEA. The CDR3 is 15 residues long. CDR3 loop: CSATGAVSGWTEAFF. DNA of the CDR3: TGCAGCGCGACAGGGGCCGTTAGTGGGTGGACTGAAGCTTTCTTT.

The chain combines TRBV5-1 with TRBJ1-4, with D possibly TRBD1 on 5 matching bases. The CDR3 length is 14 residues. CDR1 SGHRS and CDR2 YFSETQ come from the germline V gene. V was clipped by 2 bases and J by 6 bases, with 11 bases between them. The CDR3: CASSLWGIDEKLFF. CDR3 DNA: TGCGCCAGCAGCTTATGGGGGATTGATGAAAAACTGTTTTTT. Together with reference TRBV5-1 and TRBJ1-4, the CDR3 gives the full variable domain: KAGVTQTPRYLIKTRGQQVTLSCSPISGHRSVSWYQQTPGQGLQFLFEYFSETQRNKGNFPGRFSGRQFSNSRSEMNVSTLELGDSALYLCASSLWGIDEKLFFGSGTQLSVL.

The chain joins TRBV11-3 to TRBJ2-5; D is possibly TRBD2 (5 bases). Germline V gives CDR1 SGHNT, CDR2 YENEEA. Trimming took 3 bases from V and 3 from J, leaving 8 bases between them. This CDR3 has 13 amino acids. The chain's CDR3 is CASSFASKETQYF. DNA for the CDR3: TGTGCCAGCAGCTTTGCTAGCAAAGAGACCCAGTACTTC.

The chain recombines TRBV14 with TRBJ2-1; tentatively, D is TRBD2 (5 bases). Germline-derived CDR1 and CDR2 are SGHDN and FVKESK. The CDR3 loop spans 13 amino acids. Trimming pared 6 bases from V and 12 bases from J, leaving 18 bases between. CDR3 sequence (DNA): TGTGCCAGCAGTCAGAAACTGGGGAGTTCGCAGTTCTTC. Translation gives CASSQKLGSSQFF. The entire variable domain, with the rest obtained from reference TRBV14 and TRBJ2-1, is as follows: EAGVTQFPSHSVIEKGQTVTLRCDPISGHDNLYWYRRVMGKEIKFLLHFVKESKQDESGMPNNRFLAERTGGTYSTLKVQPAELEDSGVYFCASSQKLGSSQFFGPGTRLTVL.

The gene calls are TRBV7-9 and TRBJ2-2, with TRBD2 matching over 10 bases. The CDR3 runs to 14 residues. Germline trimming cut 5 bases from V and 6 bases from J; bases unmatched to any gene: 3. CDR1 and CDR2 (germline): SEHNR, FQNEAQ (reference sequence). The CDR3 here is CASSESGRAGELFF. Written as DNA, the CDR3 is TGTGCCAGCAGCGAAAGCGGGAGGGCCGGGGAGCTGTTTTTT. The full variable domain, its missing parts supplied by reference TRBV7-9 and TRBJ2-2, is DTGVSQNPRHKITKRGQNVTFRCDPISEHNRLYWYRQTLGQGPEFLTYFQNEAQLEKSRLLSDRFSAERPKGSFSTLEIQRTEQGDSAMYLCASSESGRAGELFFGEGSRLTVL.

This chain connects TRBV11-2 to TRBJ2-7; 11 bases agree with TRBD2. J gave up 3 bases and V 1 base, and 2 bases lay outside the gene matches. Germline V lookup: CDR1 SGHAT, CDR2 FQNNGV. The CDR3 loop spans 15 amino acids. The CDR3 DNA sequence: TGTGCCAGCAGCTTAGGTCTAGCGGGAGGCTACGAGCAGTACTTC. Protein product: CASSLGLAGGYEQYF.

This clone came up a few times. V usage is TRBV12-5 and J usage is TRBJ2-3; 11 nucleotides agree with TRBD1. J gave up 5 bases and V 7 bases, and 8 bases lay outside the gene matches. The CDR3 runs 15 residues. The germline V gene encodes CDR1 LGHNT and CDR2 FRNRAP. Written as DNA, the CDR3 is TGTGCTAGTGCCACGGGACAGGGGGTCTTAGATACGCAGTATTTT. This encodes CASATGQGVLDTQYF.

The rearrangement uses TRBV18 and TRBJ2-2, with D perhaps being TRBD1 or TRBD2 (5 bases each). V shed 3 bases and J shed 0 bases, with 14 bases lying between them. CDR1 KGHSH and CDR2 LQKENI come from the germline V gene. This CDR3 has 17 amino acids. CDR3 sequence reads: CASSPQRGSSNTGELFF. For the CDR3, the DNA is TGTGCCAGCTCACCCCAACGGGGCAGCTCGAACACCGGGGAGCTGTTTTTT.

The chain couples TRBV30 to TRBJ2-7; 9 bases fit TRBD1. With 3 bases clipped from V and 6 bases from J, the junction kept 6 bases outside the gene matches. Germline V gives CDR1 GTSNPN, CDR2 SVGIG (reference sequence). The CDR3 contains 13 residues. CDR3 coding DNA: TGTGCCTGGAGGGGGACAGGGCAGAGCGAGCAGTACTTC. The encoded protein is CAWRGTGQSEQYF. Supplemented by reference TRBV30 and TRBJ2-7, the full variable domain reads SQTIHQWPATLVQPVGSPLSLECTVEGTSNPNLYWYRQAAGRGLQLLFYSVGIGQISSEVPQNLSASRPQDRQFILSSKKLLLSDSGFYLCAWRGTGQSEQYFGPGTRLTVT.

The chain uses TRBV7-9 and TRBJ2-2; TRBD1 might be the D (5 bases). The length of the CDR3 is 14 residues. Germline V gene sequence: CDR1 SEHNR, CDR2 FQNEAQ (reference sequence). Between the trimmed V and J ends, which lost 5 bases and 4 bases, there was a span of 11 bases. The CDR3 region has the DNA TGTGCCAGCAGCCGGGTTACAGGCACCGGGGAGCTGTTTTTT. This sequence encodes CASSRVTGTGELFF.